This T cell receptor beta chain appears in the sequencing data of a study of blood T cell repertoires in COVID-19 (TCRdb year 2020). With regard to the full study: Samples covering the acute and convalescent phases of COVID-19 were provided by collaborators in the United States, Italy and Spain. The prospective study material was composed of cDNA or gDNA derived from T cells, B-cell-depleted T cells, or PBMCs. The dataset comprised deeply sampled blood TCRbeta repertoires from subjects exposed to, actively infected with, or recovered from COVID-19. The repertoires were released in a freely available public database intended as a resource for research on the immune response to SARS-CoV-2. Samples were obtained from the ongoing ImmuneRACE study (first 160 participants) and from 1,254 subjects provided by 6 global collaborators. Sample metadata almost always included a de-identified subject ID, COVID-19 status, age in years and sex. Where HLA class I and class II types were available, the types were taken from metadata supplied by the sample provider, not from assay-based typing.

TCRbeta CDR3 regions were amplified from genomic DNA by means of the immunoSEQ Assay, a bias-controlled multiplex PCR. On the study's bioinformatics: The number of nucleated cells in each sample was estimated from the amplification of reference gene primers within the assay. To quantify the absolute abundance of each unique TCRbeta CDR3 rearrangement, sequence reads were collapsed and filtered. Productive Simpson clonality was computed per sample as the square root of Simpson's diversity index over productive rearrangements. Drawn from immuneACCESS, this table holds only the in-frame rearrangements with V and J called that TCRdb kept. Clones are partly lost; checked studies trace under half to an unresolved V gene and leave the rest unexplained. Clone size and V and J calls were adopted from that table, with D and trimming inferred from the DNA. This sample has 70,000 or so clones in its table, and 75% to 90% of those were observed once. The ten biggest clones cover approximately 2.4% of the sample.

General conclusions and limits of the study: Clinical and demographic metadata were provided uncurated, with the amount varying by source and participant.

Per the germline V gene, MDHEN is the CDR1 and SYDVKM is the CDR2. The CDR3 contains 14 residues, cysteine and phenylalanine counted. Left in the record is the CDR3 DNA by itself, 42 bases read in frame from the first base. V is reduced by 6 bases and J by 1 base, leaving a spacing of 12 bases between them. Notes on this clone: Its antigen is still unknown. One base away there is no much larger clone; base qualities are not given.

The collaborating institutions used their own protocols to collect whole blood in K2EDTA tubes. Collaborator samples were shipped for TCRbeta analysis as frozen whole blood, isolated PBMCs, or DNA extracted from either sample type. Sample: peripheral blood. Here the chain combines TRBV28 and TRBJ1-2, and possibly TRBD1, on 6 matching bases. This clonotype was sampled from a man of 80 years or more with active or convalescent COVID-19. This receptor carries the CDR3 CASRGRTVNYGYTF. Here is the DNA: TGTGCCAGCAGGGGCCGGACAGTTAACTATGGCTACACCTTC.